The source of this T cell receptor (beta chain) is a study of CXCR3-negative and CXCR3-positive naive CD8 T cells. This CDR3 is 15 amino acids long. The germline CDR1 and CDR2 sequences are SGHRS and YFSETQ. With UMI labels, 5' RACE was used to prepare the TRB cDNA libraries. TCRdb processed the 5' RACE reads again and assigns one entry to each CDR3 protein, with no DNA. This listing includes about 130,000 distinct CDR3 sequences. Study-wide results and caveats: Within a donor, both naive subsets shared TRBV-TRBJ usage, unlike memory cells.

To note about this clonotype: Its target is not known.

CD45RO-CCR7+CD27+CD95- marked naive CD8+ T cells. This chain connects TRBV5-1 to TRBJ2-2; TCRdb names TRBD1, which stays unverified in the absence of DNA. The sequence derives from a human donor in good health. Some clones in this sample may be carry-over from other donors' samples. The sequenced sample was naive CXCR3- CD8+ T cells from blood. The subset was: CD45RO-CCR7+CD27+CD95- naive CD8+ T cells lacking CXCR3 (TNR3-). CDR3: CASSDLQGAVGELFF.